The 5 T cell receptor beta chains reported below all come from one sample, sequenced in a study of blood T cell repertoires in COVID-19. The assay was immunoSEQ multiplex PCR, and TCRdb's table has in-frame clones only and misses some. Among about 170,000 clones, 84% were seen once, and the ten largest hold 6% to 9%. The specimen was peripheral blood. The source is a man in his forties who had recovered from COVID-19.

This clone was observed a few times. The rearrangement links TRBV3-1 (or the pseudogene TRBV3-2) to TRBJ1-2; TRBD1 aligns across 9 bases. With V trimmed by 6 bases and J by 4 bases, 9 bases remained unmatched. Germline V CDR1 and CDR2: LGHDT, YNNKEL (reference sequence). CDR3 length: 15 residues. The CDR3 DNA follows: TGTGCCAGCAGGCCTCAATCGACAGGGGGCTATGGCTACACCTTC. The encoded protein is CASRPQSTGGYGYTF.

The chain couples TRBV28 to TRBJ2-3, with 11 bases lining up with TRBD1. The CDR3 runs 17 residues. Unmatched junction bases numbered 9, after V lost 5 bases and J lost 2 bases. Germline CDR1 is MDHEN and CDR2 is SYDVKM. The CDR3 nucleotides read TGTGCCAGCAGTGATACCTGGACAGGGGGCTACACAGATACGCAGTATTTT. Amino acids: CASSDTWTGGYTDTQYF.

This clone was found once. The chain links TRBV7-3 to TRBJ2-5; maybe TRBD2 (6 bases). Germline loops: CDR1 SGHTA, CDR2 FQGTGA. Trimming took 2 bases from V and 5 from J, leaving 9 bases between them. The CDR3 runs 13 residues. In nucleotides, the CDR3 is TGTGCCAGCAGCTTATCTAGCGACGAGACCCAGTACTTC. Translating gives CASSLSSDETQYF.

The chain joins TRBV11-3 to TRBJ2-2; 11 bases match TRBD2. The J segment lost 4 bases and the V segment lost 1 base, leaving 2 bases of the junction unmatched. Germline assignment: CDR1 SGHNT and CDR2 YENEEA. The CDR3 is 16 amino acids. The CDR3 protein is CASSLASGGITGELFF. CDR3 bases: TGTGCCAGCAGCTTAGCTAGCGGGGGGATCACCGGGGAGCTGTTTTTT.

The CDR3 loop reads CASSLDWQENTEAFF. CDR3 DNA: TGTGCCAGCAGCTTAGATTGGCAGGAGAACACTGAAGCTTTCTTT. V usage is TRBV7-6 and J usage is TRBJ1-1; D call uncertain. Germline V gene sequence: CDR1 SGHVS, CDR2 FNYEAQ. This CDR3 is 15 amino acids long. Trimming removed 1 base from V and 1 base from J, with 10 bases in between. The full variable domain, rest sourced from reference TRBV7-6 and TRBJ1-1, is GAGVSQSPRYKVTKRGQDVALRCDPISGHVSLYWYRQALGQGPEFLTYFNYEAQQDKSGLPNDRFSAERPEGSISTLTIQRTEQRDSAMYRCASSLDWQENTEAFFGQGTRLTVV.